This record looks at one T cell receptor beta chain sequence and its context. Authors' processing steps: Amplification of reference gene primers provided the estimated nucleated cell counts. Sequenced by immunoSEQ multiplex PCR; TCRdb stores in-frame clones only, minus some. V, J and clone size derive from that table, while D and trimming were established from the DNA sequence. The sample gives roughly 230,000 clones, under 85% of which show up once; around 5.5% is in the top ten. This entry belongs to a study of blood T cell repertoires in COVID-19. Turning to the study itself: Whether acute or convalescent, the COVID-19 samples came from the United States, Italy and Spain. Nucleic acid was either cDNA or gDNA, and it came from T cells, B-cell-depleted T cells, or PBMCs.

CDR3 size: 15 residues. The V end was cut by 3 bases, the J end by 2 bases, with 14 bases between. The germline V gene has CDR1 LNHDA and CDR2 SQIVND (reference sequence). The TCR was taken from a human donor in a cohort sampled during active COVID-19. The V gene is TRBV19, the J gene TRBJ2-7; D gene unclear. The sequencing input was peripheral blood. The CDR3 bases are TGTGCCAGTAGTATGGGCAGGCTCCCTCCCTACGAGCAGTACTTC. This gives the protein CASSMGRLPPYEQYF. Together with reference TRBV19 and TRBJ2-7, the CDR3 gives the full variable domain: DGGITQSPKYLFRKEGQNVTLSCEQNLNHDAMYWYRQDPGQGLRLIYYSQIVNDFQKGDIAEGYSVSREKKESFPLTVTSAQKNPTAFYLCASSMGRLPPYEQYFGPGTRLTVT.